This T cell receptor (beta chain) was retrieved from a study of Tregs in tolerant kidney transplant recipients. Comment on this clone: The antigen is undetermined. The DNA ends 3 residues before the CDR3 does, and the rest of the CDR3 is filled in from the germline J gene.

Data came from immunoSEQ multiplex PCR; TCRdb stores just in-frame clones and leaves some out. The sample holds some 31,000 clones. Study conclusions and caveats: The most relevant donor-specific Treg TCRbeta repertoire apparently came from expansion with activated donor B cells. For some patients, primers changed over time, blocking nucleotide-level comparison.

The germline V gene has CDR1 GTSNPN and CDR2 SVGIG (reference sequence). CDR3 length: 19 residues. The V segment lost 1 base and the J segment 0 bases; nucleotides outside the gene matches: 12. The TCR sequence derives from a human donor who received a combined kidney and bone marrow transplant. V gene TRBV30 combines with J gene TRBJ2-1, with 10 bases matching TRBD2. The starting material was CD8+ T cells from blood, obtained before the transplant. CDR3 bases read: TGTGCCTGGAGTGGGTTGAGACTAGCGGGTTCGAGCTCCTACAATGAG. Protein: CAWSGLRLAGSSSYNE. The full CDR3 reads CAWSGLRLAGSSSYNEQFF.